One and the same sample provided the 8 T cell receptor beta chains below, sequenced in a study of blood T cells in healthy people across ages. With a J-beta primer mix and a sample-barcoded 5' primer, a second PCR ran about 6 to 11 cycles. One entry per CDR3 protein, called by TCRdb with MiXCR from the 5' RACE reads. The repertoire holds about 650,000 distinct CDR3 sequences, with roughly half as singletons. Source material: blood. The source is an elderly woman in good health.

V gene TRBV7-2 combines with J gene TRBJ2-6, with a possible D match to TRBD2 (5 bases). V was pared by 4 bases and J by 0 bases, with 10 bases between. Germline V lookup: CDR1 SGHTA, CDR2 FQGNSA. CDR3 length equals 16 residues. The CDR3 nucleotides read TGTGCCAGCAGCTCTGGACTGAGCTCTGGGGCCAACGTCCTGACTTTC. Translation: CASSSGLSSGANVLTF.

The V gene is TRBV28, the J gene TRBJ1-1; possible D gene TRBD1, 5 bases. Trimming removed 11 bases at V and 5 bases at J, with 21 bases between. The CDR3 totals 14 residues. Germline V gene sequence: CDR1 MDHEN, CDR2 SYDVKM. CDR3 sequence (DNA): TGTGCCGGGGGGGATACGGGGCTAGGAACTGAAGCTTTCTTT. This gives the protein CAGGDTGLGTEAFF. The variable domain in full, completed from reference TRBV28 and TRBJ1-1, reads DVKVTQSSRYLVKRTGEKVFLECVQDMDHENMFWYRQDPGLGLRLIYFSYDVKMKEKGDIPEGYSVSREKKERFSLILESASTNQTSMYLCAGGDTGLGTEAFFGQGTRLTVV.

This clonotype was observed many times. Here the CDR3 reads CASSEGASYNEQFF. As DNA, the CDR3 is TGCGCCAGCTCGGAAGGGGCCTCCTACAATGAGCAGTTCTTC. The chain has TRBV5-1 and TRBJ2-1; D is perhaps TRBD1 (5 bases). The V and J ends lost 7 bases and 0 bases respectively, with 11 bases between them. Per germline, CDR1 SGHRS and CDR2 YFSETQ. This CDR3 has 14 amino acids.

The chain carries TRBV20-1 and TRBJ2-1; 7 bases agree with TRBD1. This CDR3 region has 13 residues. Losses at the gene ends were 4 bases for V and 5 bases for J; bases not matched to a gene: 5. Germline V gives CDR1 DFQATT, CDR2 SNEGSKA (reference sequence). Here the CDR3 DNA reads TGCAGTGCTAACTGGGACAGCGACAATGAGCAGTTCTTC. Its translation is CSANWDSDNEQFF.

The J gene is TRBJ2-5, the V gene TRBV20-1; tentative D call: TRBD1 (5 bases). The germline CDR1 and CDR2 sequences are DFQATT and SNEGSKA (reference sequence). This CDR3 comprises 15 residues. Trimming took off 0 bases at V and 11 bases at J, with 22 bases between the two ends. The CDR3 DNA follows: TGCAGTGCTAGAGATCGGCAGGGCCCCTACAATGAGCAGTACTTC. Amino acids: CSARDRQGPYNEQYF.

There are a few counts of this clonotype. The chain uses TRBV3-1 and TRBJ2-5; 13 bases are shared with TRBD2. The J call is doubtful: the DNA matches TRBJ2-7 better. This CDR3 is 14 amino acids long. Looked up from germline, CDR1 is LGHDT and CDR2 is YNNKEL (reference sequence). The CDR3 sequence is CASSQTSGRYEQYF. CDR3 DNA: TGTGCCAGCAGCCAGACTAGCGGGAGGTACGAGCAGTACTTC.

Of note for this clonotype: A clone one base away is much larger, so this may be a read error. V is TRBV11-2 and J is TRBJ2-4; D is possibly TRBD1 or TRBD2 (5 bases each). CDR1 and CDR2 from the germline V gene are SGHAT and FQNNGV. Trimming pared 5 bases from V and 0 bases from J, leaving 11 bases between. The CDR3 length is 15 residues. In DNA, the CDR3 is TGTGCCAGCAGCGGGGACGCCCTAGCCAAAAACATTCAGTACTTC. Protein sequence: CASSGDALAKNIQYF.

This clonotype turned up a few times. The V and J genes are TRBV7-9 and TRBJ2-4; D uncertain. With the DNA end fitting TRBJ2-7 better, the J assignment may be wrong. The CDR3 runs 11 residues. CDR1 is SEHNR, CDR2 FQNEAQ, per germline (reference sequence). For the CDR3, the DNA is TGTGCCAGCAGCTTATCACTCGAGCAGTACTTC. This encodes CASSLSLEQYF.